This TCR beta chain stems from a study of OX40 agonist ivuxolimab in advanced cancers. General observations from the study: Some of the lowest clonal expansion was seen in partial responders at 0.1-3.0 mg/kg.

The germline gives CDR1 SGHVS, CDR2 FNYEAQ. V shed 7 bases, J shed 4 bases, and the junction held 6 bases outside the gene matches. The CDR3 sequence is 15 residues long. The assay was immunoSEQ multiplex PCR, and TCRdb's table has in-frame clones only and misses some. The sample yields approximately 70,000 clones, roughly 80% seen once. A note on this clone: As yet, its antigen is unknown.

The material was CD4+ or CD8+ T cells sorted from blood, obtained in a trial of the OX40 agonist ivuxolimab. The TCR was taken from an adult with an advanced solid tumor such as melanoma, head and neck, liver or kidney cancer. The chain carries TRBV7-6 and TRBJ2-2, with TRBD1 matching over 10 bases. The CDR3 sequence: CASMEGQGFTGELFF. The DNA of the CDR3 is TGTGCCAGCATGGAGGGACAGGGGTTCACCGGGGAGCTGTTTTTT. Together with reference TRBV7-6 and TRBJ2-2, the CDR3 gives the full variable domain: GAGVSQSPRYKVTKRGQDVALRCDPISGHVSLYWYRQALGQGPEFLTYFNYEAQQDKSGLPNDRFSAERPEGSISTLTIQRTEQRDSAMYRCASMEGQGFTGELFFGEGSRLTVL.